This record covers a single TCR beta chain. Its antigen has not been determined. One base away there is no much larger clone; base qualities are not given. The data originate from a study of T-cell reconstitution after alpha-beta-depleted transplantation in children (dated by TCRdb to the mid-2010s). Notes on the research overall: Using TCR repertoire profiling, the study followed T-cell immune reconstitution in a quantitative way in children after TCRalphabeta/CD19-depleted allogeneic hematopoietic cell transplantation.

According to the study, the label for this sample's treatment or condition signals: allogeneic hematopoietic cell transplantation with graft depleted of TCRalphabeta T cells and CD19 B cells. Transplant recipients were children who received TCRalphabeta/CD19-depleted allogeneic hematopoietic cell grafts. Points the paper makes about the study in general: In some patients, high TCRbeta diversity at day 60 was attributed to recipient T cells and intrathymic progenitors that had survived conditioning. The apparently early recovery of alphabetaT-cell counts about two months after transplant reportedly depended on only several hundred rapidly expanded clones that came from non-depleted graft cells. Over the following months the frequencies of hyperexpanded clones went down, and after one year T-cell counts and TCRbeta diversity were mostly credited to newly produced T cells.

Libraries came from PCR. The listed sequencing device is Illumina HiSeq 2500. TCR library preparation used molecular barcoding, with unique molecular identifiers applied to normalize quantification of the TCRbeta repertoire. Using fastp trimming at Q25 and MiXCR clonotype assembly, TCRdb reanalyzed the public sequencing data and kept in-frame beta chains. Merged by CDR3 protein, the rows form single entries marked with the most common genes and DNA. Here the sample has about 210,000 distinct CDR3 sequences; approximately 19% occur a single time. The ten largest clonotypes hold about 41% of the sample. The germline V gene gives CDR1 as SGHAT and CDR2 as FQNNGV. The CDR3 has 20 amino acids, counting the end cysteine and phenylalanine. The entry retains the CDR3 DNA only, 60 bases that are in frame from base 1. V loses 6 bases at its end and J loses 1 base; junction bases beyond the gene matches: 21.

This TCR came from a male patient between 2 and 9 years old who had a stem cell transplant for acute lymphoblastic leukemia, so the T cells may come from the graft donor. Rearrangement joined TRBV11-2 to TRBJ2-3; a stretch of 8 junction bases matches TRBD2. The material was PBMCs, mostly from graft donor cells, obtained 360 days after TCRalphabeta/CD19-depleted stem cell transplant. The DNA sequence is given as TGTGCCAGCAGTCACAGCGGGAGCTTAATCTTTCGTTACGGCACAGATACGCAGTATTTT. This translates into CASSHSGSLIFRYGTDTQYF.